Sequencing of this T cell receptor (beta chain) was carried out in a study of T-cell reconstitution after alpha-beta-depleted transplantation in children. Study results and caveats: Expanded graft clones, several hundred of them, were reportedly the source of alpha-beta T cells about two months after transplant. Diversity and T-cell counts at one year after transplant derived mostly from new T cells. It was surviving recipient T cells and thymic progenitors that gave some patients high TCRbeta diversity at day 60.

The ends were cut back, 3 bases at V and 6 bases at J, with 15 bases in the middle. The CDR3 runs to 16 residues. Remarks on this clonotype: The antigen is unknown.

Library preparation (for TCRbeta) was performed with unique molecular identifiers. Each CDR3 protein is one row after TCRdb ran MiXCR on the PCR reads. The profile shows approximately 190,000 distinct CDR3 sequences, roughly 8.1% of them singletons. Sequenced material: PBMCs, mostly from graft donor cells, taken 360 days after TCRalphabeta/CD19-depleted stem cell transplant. This chain connects TRBV12-3 or TRBV12-4 to TRBJ1-6, with D tentatively TRBD1 (5 bases). This receptor was taken from a male patient under 10 years old who had a stem cell transplant for acute myeloid leukemia, so the T cells may come from the graft donor. The CDR3 DNA reads as TGTGCCAGCAGTTTCCAGGGTGAGCGGGCTAATTCACCCCTCCACTTT. It yields the protein CASSFQGERANSPLHF.